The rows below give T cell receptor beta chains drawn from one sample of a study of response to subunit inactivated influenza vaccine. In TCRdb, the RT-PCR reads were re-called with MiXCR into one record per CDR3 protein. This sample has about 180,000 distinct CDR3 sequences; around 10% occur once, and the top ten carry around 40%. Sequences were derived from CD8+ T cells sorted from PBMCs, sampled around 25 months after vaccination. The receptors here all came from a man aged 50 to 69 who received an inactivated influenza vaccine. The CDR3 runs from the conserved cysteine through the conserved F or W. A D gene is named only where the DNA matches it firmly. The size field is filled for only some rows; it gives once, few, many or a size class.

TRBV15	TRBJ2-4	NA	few	TGTGCCACCAGCAGAGAGGTGGGCTTAATAGCCAAAAACATTCAGTACTTC	CATSREVGLIAKNIQYF
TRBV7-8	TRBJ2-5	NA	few	TGTGCCAGCAGCCCAGGGGATGGGACCCAGTACTTC	CASSPGDGTQYF
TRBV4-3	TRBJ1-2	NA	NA	TGCGCCAGCAGCCAAGGTACCGGGTACCCCATATATGGCTACACCTTC	CASSQGTGYPIYGYTF
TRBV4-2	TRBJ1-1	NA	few	TGTGCCAGCAGCCAAGACCCGACAGGCAGGGAAACTGAAGCTTTCTTT	CASSQDPTGRETEAFF
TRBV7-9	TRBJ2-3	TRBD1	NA	TGTGCCAGCAGTTACCCGGGACAGGGGATAGATACGCAGTATTTT	CASSYPGQGIDTQYF
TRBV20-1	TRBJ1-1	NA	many	TGCAGTGCCATTCAAGTGGCCACTGAAGCTTTCTTT	CSAIQVATEAFF
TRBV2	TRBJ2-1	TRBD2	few	TGTGCCAGCACTTCTAGCGGGCTCAGCTCCTACAATGAGCAGTTCTTC	CASTSSGLSSYNEQFF
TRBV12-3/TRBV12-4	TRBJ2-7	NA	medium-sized	TGTGCCAGCAGTTTGGCGGCTATGGAGGGGGAGCAGTACTTC	CASSLAAMEGEQYF
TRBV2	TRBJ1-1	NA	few	TGTGCCAGCAAGGACCCGAACACTGAAGCTTTCTTT	CASKDPNTEAFF
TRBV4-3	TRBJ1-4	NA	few	TGCGCCAGCAGCCCCGCCTCAGGGATCCAGATGGCTGAACTGTTTTTT	CASSPASGIQMAELFF
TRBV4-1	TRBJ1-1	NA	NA	TGCGCCAGCAGCCTCCGAGGAGCGGTCAACACTGAAGCTTTCTTT	CASSLRGAVNTEAFF
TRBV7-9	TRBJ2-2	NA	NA	TGTGCCAGCAGCTTCCAGGGAATTGGGGAGCTGTTTTTT	CASSFQGIGELFF
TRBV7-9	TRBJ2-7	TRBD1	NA	TGTGCCAGCAGCCGTTTAGGACAGGGAACCTACGAGCAGTACTTC	CASSRLGQGTYEQYF
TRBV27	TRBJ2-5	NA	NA	TGTGCCAGCAGTTCGACAGGATACCAAGAGACCCAGTACTTC	CASSSTGYQETQYF
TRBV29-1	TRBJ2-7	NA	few	TGCAGCGTTGAATCTCCCGAAGGGGCCTACGAGCAGTACTTC	CSVESPEGAYEQYF
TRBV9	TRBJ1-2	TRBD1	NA	TGTGCCAGCAGCCCCATTTCGGGGACAGGGGATGGCTACACCTTC	CASSPISGTGDGYTF
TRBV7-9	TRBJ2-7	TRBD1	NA	TGTGCCGCTGCCGTCGGCGTCAGGGGGTACGAGCAGTACTTC	CAAAVGVRGYEQYF
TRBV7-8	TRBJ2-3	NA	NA	TGTGCCAGCAGCTCCGGACTTACAGTCACAGATACGCAGTATTTT	CASSSGLTVTDTQYF
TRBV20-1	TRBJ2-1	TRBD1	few	TGCAGTGCTAGAGGAGTAAGGACAGGGATTTTTGGAGTTACCTACAATGAGCAGTTCTTC	CSARGVRTGIFGVTYNEQFF
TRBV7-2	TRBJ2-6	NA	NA	TGTGCCAGCATCCTAGATGGGGTCTCTGGGGCCAACGTCCTGACTTTC	CASILDGVSGANVLTF
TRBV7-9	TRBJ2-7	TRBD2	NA	TGTGCCAGCAGCCACCCCTGTTGGGAGGGTACCTACGAGCAGTACTTC	CASSHPCWEGTYEQYF
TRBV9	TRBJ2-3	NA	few	TGTGCCAGCAGCGTAGCGTCAGCGTCCACAGATACGCAGTATTTT	CASSVASASTDTQYF
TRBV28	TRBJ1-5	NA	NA	TGTGCCAGCAGGGAGAGCAATAGCAATCAGCCCCAGCATTTT	CASRESNSNQPQHF
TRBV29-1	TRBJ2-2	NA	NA	TGCAGCGTTGCGGGCCGGAACACCGGGGAGCTGTTTTTT	CSVAGRNTGELFF
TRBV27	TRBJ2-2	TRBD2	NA	TGTGCCAGCAGTGTACTAGCGGTGAACACCGGGGAGCTGTTTTTT	CASSVLAVNTGELFF
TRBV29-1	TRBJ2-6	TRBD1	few	TGCAGCGTTGAGACAGGGGTGACTGGGGCCAACGTCCTGACTTTC	CSVETGVTGANVLTF
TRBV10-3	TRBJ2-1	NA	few	TGTGCCATCAGTAACACTAGTTACAATGAGCAGTTCTTC	CAISNTSYNEQFF
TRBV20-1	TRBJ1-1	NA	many	TGCAGTGCTGTACCGGGACTTAACACTGAAGCTTTCTTT	CSAVPGLNTEAFF
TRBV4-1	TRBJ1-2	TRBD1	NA	TGCGCCAGCAGCCGCCGGGACAGTAACTATGGCTACACCTTC	CASSRRDSNYGYTF
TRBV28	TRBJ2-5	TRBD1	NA	TGTGCCAGCAGCCCGGGACAGGGGATAGAGACCCAGTACTTC	CASSPGQGIETQYF
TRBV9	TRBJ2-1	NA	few	TGTGCCAGCAGCGCCACTTTAGGGGAGCAGTTCTTC	CASSATLGEQFF
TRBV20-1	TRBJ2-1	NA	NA	TGCAGTGCTAGAGATTTGCGGGGCCCCTTCAATGAGCAGTTCTTC	CSARDLRGPFNEQFF
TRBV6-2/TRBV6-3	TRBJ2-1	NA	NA	TGTGCCAGCAGCCGGGGGGCCCAGGGAACTGAGCAGTTCTTC	CASSRGAQGTEQFF
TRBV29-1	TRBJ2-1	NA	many	TGCAGCGGGGTTGAGGTGAAGGAGCAGTTCTTC	CSGVEVKEQFF
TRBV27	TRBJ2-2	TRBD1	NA	TGTGCCAGCAGTTCCCGGACAGGGGGGGACACCGGGGAGCTGTTTTTT	CASSSRTGGDTGELFF
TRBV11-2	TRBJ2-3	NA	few	TGTGCCAGCAGCTTAATGTGGCAGGGAACTAGCACAGATACGCAGTATTTT	CASSLMWQGTSTDTQYF
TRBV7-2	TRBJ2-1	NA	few	TGTGCCAGCAGCTCGCTGGGTTATACGTTCTTC	CASSSLGYTFF
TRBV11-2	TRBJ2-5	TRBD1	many	TGTGCCAGCAGCTTAAATTGGAACAGGGGCGACAAATACCAAGAGACCCAGTACTTC	CASSLNWNRGDKYQETQYF
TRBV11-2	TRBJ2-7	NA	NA	TGTGCCAGCAGCTTAGATTTAGGGTCAGCTTGGTACGAGCAGTACTTC	CASSLDLGSAWYEQYF
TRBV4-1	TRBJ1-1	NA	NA	TGCGCCAGCAGCCAAGCACAGGGTATGAACACTGAAGCTTTCTTT	CASSQAQGMNTEAFF
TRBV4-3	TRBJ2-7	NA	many	TGCGCCAGCAGCCAAGATTTCCAGGCCTACGAGCAGTACTTC	CASSQDFQAYEQYF
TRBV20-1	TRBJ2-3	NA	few	TGCAGTGCTCCGAAAGCCCAAGCTCCTAATACGCAGTATTTT	CSAPKAQAPNTQYF
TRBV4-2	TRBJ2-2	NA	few	TGTGCCAGCAGCGTGACGGAGAACACCGGGGAGCTGTTTTTT	CASSVTENTGELFF
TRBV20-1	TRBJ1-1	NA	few	TGCAGTGCTAGAGATGAGGGGGGGAACACTGAAGCTTTCTTT	CSARDEGGNTEAFF
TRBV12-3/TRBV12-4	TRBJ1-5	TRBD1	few	TGTGCCAGCAGTTTAGAGACAGGGGGGCTTGAGCCCCAGCATTTT	CASSLETGGLEPQHF
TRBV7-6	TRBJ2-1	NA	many	TGTGCCAGCAGCTTACGTTTTGTAGGCCCCGGGGCCTACAATGAGCAGTTCTTC	CASSLRFVGPGAYNEQFF
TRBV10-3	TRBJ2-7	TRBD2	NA	TGTGCCATCAGTGACTCGGCCGGGACTAGCCCGTACGAGCAGTACTTC	CAISDSAGTSPYEQYF
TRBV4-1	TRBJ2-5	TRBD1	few	TGCGCCAGCAGCCATACAGGGGTGGTGGAGACCCAGTACTTC	CASSHTGVVETQYF
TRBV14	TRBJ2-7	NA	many	TGTGCCAGCAGGCGGGGGACAGAGGCTTTCTACGAGCAGTACTTC	CASRRGTEAFYEQYF
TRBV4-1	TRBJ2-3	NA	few	TGCGCCAGCAGTCCCCCTATGAGCACAGATACGCAGTATTTT	CASSPPMSTDTQYF
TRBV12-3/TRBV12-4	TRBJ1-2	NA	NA	TGTGCCAGCACCTCTGCTATCCAAGGGACACTGCCTAACTATGGCTACACCTTC	CASTSAIQGTLPNYGYTF
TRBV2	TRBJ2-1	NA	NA	TGTGCCAGCAGTGAAGCCCCATACAATGAGCAGTTCTTC	CASSEAPYNEQFF
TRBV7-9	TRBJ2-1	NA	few	TGTGCCAGCAGGCGGGGACAGCCGAGTTACAATGAGCAGTTCTTC	CASRRGQPSYNEQFF
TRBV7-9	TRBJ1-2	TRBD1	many	TGTGCCAGCAGCTTAGGACAGGGAGAAAGTGGCTACACCTTC	CASSLGQGESGYTF